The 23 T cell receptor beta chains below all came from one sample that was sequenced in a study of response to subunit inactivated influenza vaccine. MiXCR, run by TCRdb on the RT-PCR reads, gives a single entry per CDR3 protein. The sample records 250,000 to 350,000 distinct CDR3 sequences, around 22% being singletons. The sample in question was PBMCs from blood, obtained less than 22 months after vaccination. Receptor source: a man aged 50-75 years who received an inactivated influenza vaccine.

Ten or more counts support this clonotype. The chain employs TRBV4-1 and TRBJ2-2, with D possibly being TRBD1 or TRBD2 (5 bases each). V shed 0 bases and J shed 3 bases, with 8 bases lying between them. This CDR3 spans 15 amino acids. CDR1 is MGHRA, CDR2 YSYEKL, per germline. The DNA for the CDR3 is TGCGCCAGCAGCCAAGACGGGGCGTACACCGGGGAGCTGTTTTTT. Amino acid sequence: CASSQDGAYTGELFF.

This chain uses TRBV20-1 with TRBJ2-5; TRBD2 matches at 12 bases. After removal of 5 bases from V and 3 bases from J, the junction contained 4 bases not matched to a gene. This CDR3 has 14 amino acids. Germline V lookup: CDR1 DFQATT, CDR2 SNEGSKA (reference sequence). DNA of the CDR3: TGCAGTGCTCTCTGGACTAGCGGGGAAGAGACCCAGTACTTC. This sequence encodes CSALWTSGEETQYF.

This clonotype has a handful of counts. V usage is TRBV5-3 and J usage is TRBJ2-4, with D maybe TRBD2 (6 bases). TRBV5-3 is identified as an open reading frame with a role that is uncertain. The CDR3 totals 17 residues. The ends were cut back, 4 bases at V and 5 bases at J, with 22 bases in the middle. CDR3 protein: CARSVTGARPGENIQYF. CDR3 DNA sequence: TGTGCCAGAAGCGTTACGGGAGCCCGCCCCGGGGAAAACATTCAGTACTTC.

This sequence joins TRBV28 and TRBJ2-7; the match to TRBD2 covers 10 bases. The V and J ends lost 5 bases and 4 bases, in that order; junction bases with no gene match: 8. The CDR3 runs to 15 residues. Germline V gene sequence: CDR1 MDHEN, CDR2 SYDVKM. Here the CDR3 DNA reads TGTGCCAGCAGTCCTCCTAGCGGGAGCCAATACGAGCAGTACTTC. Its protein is CASSPPSGSQYEQYF.

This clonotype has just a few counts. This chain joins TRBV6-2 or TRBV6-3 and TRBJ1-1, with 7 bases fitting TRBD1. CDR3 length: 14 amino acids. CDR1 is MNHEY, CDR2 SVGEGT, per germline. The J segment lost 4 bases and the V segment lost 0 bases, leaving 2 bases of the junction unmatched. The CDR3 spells CASSYSGDSTEAFF. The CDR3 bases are TGTGCCAGCAGTTACTCAGGGGACAGCACTGAAGCTTTCTTT.

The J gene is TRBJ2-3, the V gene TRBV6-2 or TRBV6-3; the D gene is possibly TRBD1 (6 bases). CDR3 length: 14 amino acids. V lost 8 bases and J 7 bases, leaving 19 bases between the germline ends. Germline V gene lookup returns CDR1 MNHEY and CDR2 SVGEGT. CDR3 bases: TGTGCCAGCCTCAATCCCCACAGGGCGAATACGCAGTATTTT. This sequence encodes CASLNPHRANTQYF.

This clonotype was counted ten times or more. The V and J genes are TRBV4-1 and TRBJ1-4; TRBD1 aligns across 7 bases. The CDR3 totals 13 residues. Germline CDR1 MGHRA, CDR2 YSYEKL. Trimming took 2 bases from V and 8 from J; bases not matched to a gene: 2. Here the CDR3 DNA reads TGCGCCAGCAGCCAAATCAGGGGGGAAAAACTGTTTTTT. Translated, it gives CASSQIRGEKLFF.

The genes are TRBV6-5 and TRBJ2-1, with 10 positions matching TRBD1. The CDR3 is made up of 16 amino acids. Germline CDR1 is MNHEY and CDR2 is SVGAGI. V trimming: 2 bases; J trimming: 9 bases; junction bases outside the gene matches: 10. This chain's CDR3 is CASSYARPDRGAEQFF. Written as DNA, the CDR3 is TGTGCCAGCAGTTACGCTCGCCCGGACAGGGGGGCTGAGCAGTTCTTC.

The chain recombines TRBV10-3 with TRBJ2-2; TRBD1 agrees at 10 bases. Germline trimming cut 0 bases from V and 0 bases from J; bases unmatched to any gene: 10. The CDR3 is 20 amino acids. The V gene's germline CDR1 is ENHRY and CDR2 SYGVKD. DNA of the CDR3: TGTGCCATCAGTGAGTCGTATGGGGACAGGGGCCTTACGAACACCGGGGAGCTGTTTTTT. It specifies CAISESYGDRGLTNTGELFF.

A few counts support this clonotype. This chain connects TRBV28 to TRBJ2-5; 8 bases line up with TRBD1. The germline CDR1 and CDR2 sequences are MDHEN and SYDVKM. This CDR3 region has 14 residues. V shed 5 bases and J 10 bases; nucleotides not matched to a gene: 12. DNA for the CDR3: TGTGCCAGCAGTCCGGGACAGGCTCCGACGTTCCAGTACTTC. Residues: CASSPGQAPTFQYF.

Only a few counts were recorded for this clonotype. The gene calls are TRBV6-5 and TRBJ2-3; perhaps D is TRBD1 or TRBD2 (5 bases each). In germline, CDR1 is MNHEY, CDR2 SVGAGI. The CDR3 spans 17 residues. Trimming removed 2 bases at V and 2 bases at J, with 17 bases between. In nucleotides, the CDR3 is TGTGCCAGCAGTTACAGGACGAGGGGAGTCTCCACAGATACGCAGTATTTT. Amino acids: CASSYRTRGVSTDTQYF.

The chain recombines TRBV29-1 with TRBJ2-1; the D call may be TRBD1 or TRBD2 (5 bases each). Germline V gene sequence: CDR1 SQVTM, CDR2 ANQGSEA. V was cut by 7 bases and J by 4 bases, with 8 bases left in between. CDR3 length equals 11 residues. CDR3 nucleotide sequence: TGCAGCGCTGAGGGGTACAATGAGCAGTTCTTC. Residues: CSAEGYNEQFF.

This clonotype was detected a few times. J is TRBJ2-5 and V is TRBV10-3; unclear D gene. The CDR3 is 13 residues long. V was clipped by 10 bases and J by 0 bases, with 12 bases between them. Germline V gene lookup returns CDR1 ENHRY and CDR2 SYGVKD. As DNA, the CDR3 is TGTGCCACCACGTTCCATGACCAAGAGACCCAGTACTTC. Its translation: CATTFHDQETQYF.

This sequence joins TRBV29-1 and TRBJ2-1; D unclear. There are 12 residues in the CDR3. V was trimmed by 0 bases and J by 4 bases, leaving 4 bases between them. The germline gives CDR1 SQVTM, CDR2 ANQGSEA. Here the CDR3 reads CSVEEVYNEQFF. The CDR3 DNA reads TGCAGCGTTGAAGAGGTGTACAATGAGCAGTTCTTC.

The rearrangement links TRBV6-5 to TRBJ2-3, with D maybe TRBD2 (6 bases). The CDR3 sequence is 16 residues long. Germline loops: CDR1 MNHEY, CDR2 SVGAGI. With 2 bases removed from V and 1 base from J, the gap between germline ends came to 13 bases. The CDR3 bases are TGTGCCAGCAGTTACGCGGGGCCGAAAGGCACAGATACGCAGTATTTT. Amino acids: CASSYAGPKGTDTQYF.

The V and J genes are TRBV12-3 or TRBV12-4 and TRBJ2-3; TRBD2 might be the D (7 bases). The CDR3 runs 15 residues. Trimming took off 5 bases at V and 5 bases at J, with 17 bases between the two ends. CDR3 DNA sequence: TGTGCCAGCAGTCTTGCTAGGGGGGGAAAAGATACGCAGTATTTT. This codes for CASSLARGGKDTQYF.

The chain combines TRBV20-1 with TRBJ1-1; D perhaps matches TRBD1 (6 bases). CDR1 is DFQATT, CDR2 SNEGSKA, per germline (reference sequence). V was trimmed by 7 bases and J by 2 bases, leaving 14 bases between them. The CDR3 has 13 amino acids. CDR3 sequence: CSGWGGLNTEAFF. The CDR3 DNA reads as TGCAGTGGGTGGGGGGGCCTAAACACTGAAGCTTTCTTT.

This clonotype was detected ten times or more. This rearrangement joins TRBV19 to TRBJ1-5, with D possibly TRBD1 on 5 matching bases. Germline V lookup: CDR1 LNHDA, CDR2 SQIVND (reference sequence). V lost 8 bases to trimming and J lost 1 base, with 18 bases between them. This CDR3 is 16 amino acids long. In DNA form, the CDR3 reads TGTGCCAGTCGGGCGCAGGGAAGCGAAAGCAATCAGCCCCAGCATTTT. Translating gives CASRAQGSESNQPQHF.

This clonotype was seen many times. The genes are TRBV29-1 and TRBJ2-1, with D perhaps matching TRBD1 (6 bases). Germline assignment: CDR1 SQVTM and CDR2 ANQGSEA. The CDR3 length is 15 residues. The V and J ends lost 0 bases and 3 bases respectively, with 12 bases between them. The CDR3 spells CSVEDGTTDYNEQFF. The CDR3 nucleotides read TGCAGCGTTGAAGATGGGACAACGGACTACAATGAGCAGTTCTTC.

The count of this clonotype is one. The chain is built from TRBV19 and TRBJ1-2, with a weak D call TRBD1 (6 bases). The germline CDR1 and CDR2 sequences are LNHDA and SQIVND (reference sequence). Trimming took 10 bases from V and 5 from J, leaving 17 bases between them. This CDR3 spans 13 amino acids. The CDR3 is CATARGGGYGYTF. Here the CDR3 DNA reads TGTGCCACCGCCCGGGGAGGGGGATATGGCTACACCTTC.

CDR3 sequence (DNA): TGTGCCAGCAGTTTTTTGAGGGAAAAACTGTTTTTT. Its translation is CASSFLREKLFF. The V gene is TRBV28, the J gene TRBJ1-4; D is uncertain. The CDR3 extends over 12 amino acids. Trimming removed 3 bases from V and 8 bases from J, with 7 bases in between. CDR1 and CDR2 from the germline V gene are MDHEN and SYDVKM.

CDR3 nucleotides: TGTGCCAGCAGCCAAGAAGGACTAGCGGGAGGGCCTGAAACCGGGGAGCTGTTTTTT. This translates into CASSQEGLAGGPETGELFF. The rearrangement uses TRBV3-1 and TRBJ2-2, with 15 nucleotides matching TRBD2. This CDR3 is built from 19 residues. The ends lost 0 bases at V and 5 bases at J; junction bases unmatched: 7. Germline values: CDR1 LGHDT, CDR2 YNNKEL (reference sequence). Combining the CDR3 with reference TRBV3-1 and TRBJ2-2 gives the whole variable domain DTAVSQTPKYLVTQMGNDKSIKCEQNLGHDTMYWYKQDSKKFLKIMFSYNNKELIINETVPNRFSPKSPDKAHLNLHINSLELGDSAVYFCASSQEGLAGGPETGELFFGEGSRLTVL.

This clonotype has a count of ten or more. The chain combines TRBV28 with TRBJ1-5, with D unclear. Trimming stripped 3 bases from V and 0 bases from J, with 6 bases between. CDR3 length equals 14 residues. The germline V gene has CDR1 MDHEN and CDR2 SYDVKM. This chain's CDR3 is CASSFGLSNQPQHF. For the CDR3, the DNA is TGTGCCAGCAGTTTCGGTCTTAGCAATCAGCCCCAGCATTTT.